One T cell receptor (beta chain) is described in this entry. Its specificity is not known. The sample is drawn from a study of cytomegalovirus exposure and HLA in healthy donors. Study-level points and caveats: In a later analysis, a missense DCLRE1C variant was linked to TCR beta V- and J-gene trimming.

The PCR contained 60 Vbeta and 13 Jbeta primers. Assay: immunoSEQ multiplex PCR; the TCRdb copy retains only in-frame clones and omits some. There are 95,000 to 150,000 clones in the sample; roughly 66% occur only once, and approximately 1.4% lies in the top ten. The V gene lost 2 bases and the J gene lost 2 bases, with 10 bases spanning the gap. CDR1 is KGHSH and CDR2 is LQKENI in the germline V gene. This CDR3 has 14 amino acids. The sequencing input was PBMCs. V and J are TRBV18 and TRBJ2-7; the D is unclear. The clonotype comes from a man aged 18 to 35 in good health and CMV-seronegative. CDR3 sequence: CASSPLIGAYEQYF. DNA for the CDR3: TGTGCCAGCTCACCATTGATAGGAGCCTACGAGCAGTACTTC.